This T cell receptor (beta chain) was recovered during a study of blood T cells in healthy people across ages. Overall study results and limits: With naive T cell percentage, TCR beta diversity showed a strong correlation.

With a J-beta primer mix and a sample-barcoded 5' primer, a second PCR ran roughly 7 to 11 cycles. TCRdb independently ran MiXCR on the 5' RACE reads; one entry per CDR3 protein. In the table there are approximately 730,000 distinct CDR3 sequences, approximately 55% of which are singletons. CDR1 and CDR2 (germline): LGHDT, YNNKEL (reference sequence). The CDR3 spans 14 residues. V shed 4 bases, J shed 3 bases, and the junction held 3 bases outside the gene matches. As to this clonotype: Its antigen is unidentified.

This TCR derives from a man older than 75 in good health. This rearrangement joins TRBV3-1 to TRBJ2-1; TRBD2 matches 7 bases. The sequenced sample consisted of blood. In DNA form, the CDR3 reads TGTGCCAGCAGCCCTGGGGACTACTACAATGAGCAGTTCTTC. Its protein product is CASSPGDYYNEQFF.